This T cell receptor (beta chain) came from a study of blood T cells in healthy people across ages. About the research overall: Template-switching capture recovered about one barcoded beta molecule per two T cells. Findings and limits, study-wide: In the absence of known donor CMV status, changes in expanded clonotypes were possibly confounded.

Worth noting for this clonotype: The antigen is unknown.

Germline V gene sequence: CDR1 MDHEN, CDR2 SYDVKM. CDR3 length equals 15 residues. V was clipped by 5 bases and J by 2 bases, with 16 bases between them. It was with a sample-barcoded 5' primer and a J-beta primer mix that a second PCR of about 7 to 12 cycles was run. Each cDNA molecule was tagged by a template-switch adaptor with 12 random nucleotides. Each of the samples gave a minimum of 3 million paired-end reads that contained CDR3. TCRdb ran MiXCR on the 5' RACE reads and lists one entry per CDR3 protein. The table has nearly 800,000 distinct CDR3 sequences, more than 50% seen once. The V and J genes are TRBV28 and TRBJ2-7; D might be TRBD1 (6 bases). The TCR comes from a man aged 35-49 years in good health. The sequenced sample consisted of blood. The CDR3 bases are TGTGCCAGCAGTCTGACCCCCGGGACAACCTACGAGCAGTACTTC. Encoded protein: CASSLTPGTTYEQYF.